This is a list of T cell receptor beta chains from one sample in a study of somatic mutations in cytotoxic T cells in rheumatoid arthritis. Using immunoSEQ multiplex PCR, the repertoire was profiled, and TCRdb retains in-frame clones only, with some absent. The top ten clones hold roughly 4.9% of a sample with 15,000 to 20,000 clones, 70% to 80% of them seen once. Specimen: CD8+ T cells sorted from blood. The receptors originated from an adult with rheumatoid arthritis. Each CDR3 is given with its conserved first and last residue. The D gene is left open where the match is weak. Size is omitted from some rows. Given values are once, few, many or a class for expanded clones.

TRBJ1-2 TRBV27 NA NA CASSLTPGGAGVYGYTF TGTGCCAGCAGCCTCACCCCGGGGGGGGCAGGCGTCTATGGCTACACCTTC
TRBJ2-1 TRBV5-4 TRBD2 few CASKRLAGGPDEQFF TGTGCCAGCAAACGACTAGCGGGGGGGCCTGATGAGCAGTTCTTC
TRBJ2-2 TRBV30 TRBD2 NA CASWGGPKGELFF TGTGCCTCTTGGGGGGGTCCTAAGGGGGAGCTGTTTTTT
TRBJ2-1 TRBV10-1 NA NA CASSESWTTNEQFF TGCGCCAGCAGTGAGTCGTGGACTACCAATGAGCAGTTCTTC
TRBJ2-5 TRBV15 NA NA CATSRDQRLVGTQYF TGTGCCACCAGCAGAGATCAAAGGCTGGTCGGGACCCAGTACTTC
TRBJ1-1 TRBV5-5 TRBD1 NA CASSLDWTGLAEAFF TGTGCCAGCAGCTTGGATTGGACAGGGTTAGCTGAAGCTTTCTTT
TRBJ1-2 TRBV7-3 NA NA CASSLIGGDVFGYTF TGTGCCAGCAGCTTAATTGGCGGGGACGTTTTTGGCTACACCTTC
TRBJ1-1 TRBV11-2 TRBD1 NA CASSQGQGAFF TGTGCCAGCAGCCAAGGACAGGGGGCTTTCTTT
TRBJ1-3 TRBV7-6 TRBD1 NA CASRTGTGELGGNTIYF TGTGCCAGCAGAACCGGGACAGGCGAATTAGGGGGAAACACCATATATTTT
TRBJ1-1 TRBV7-2 TRBD1 NA CASSLRGRSRTEAFF TGTGCCAGCAGCTTAAGGGGGCGTAGTCGGACTGAAGCTTTCTTT
TRBJ2-1 TRBV7-9 TRBD2 NA CASSLMAGGPSYNEQFF TGTGCCAGCAGCTTAATGGCGGGGGGTCCCTCCTACAATGAGCAGTTCTTC
TRBJ2-2 TRBV19 NA NA CASRRGGQSGELFF TGTGCCAGTAGGAGGGGGGGCCAGAGCGGGGAGCTGTTTTTT
TRBJ2-1 TRBV2 TRBD2 few CASKGGGFNDEQFF TGTGCCAGCAAAGGCGGGGGGTTTAATGATGAGCAGTTCTTC
TRBJ2-3 TRBV19 NA NA CASSIGGAADTQYF TGTGCCAGTAGTATAGGGGGGGCCGCAGATACGCAGTATTTT
TRBJ1-1 TRBV5-1 NA NA CASSFPDGVMNTEAFF TGCGCCAGCAGCTTTCCCGATGGGGTTATGAACACTGAAGCTTTCTTT
TRBJ1-1 TRBV19 TRBD1 NA CASSNRQGSEAFF TGTGCCAGTAGTAATAGACAGGGTTCTGAAGCTTTCTTT
TRBJ2-7 TRBV29-1 NA NA CSGGRSSYEQYF TGCAGCGGAGGGCGAAGCTCCTACGAGCAGTACTTC
TRBJ2-1 TRBV9 TRBD2 NA CASSGGAGGPNEQFF TGTGCCAGCAGCGGCGGAGCGGGGGGGCCCAATGAGCAGTTCTTC
TRBJ2-7 TRBV6-5 NA NA CASSYPGSTPAEQYF TGTGCCAGCAGTTACCCGGGTTCGACCCCCGCCGAGCAGTACTTC
TRBJ2-2 TRBV30 NA few CAWSGQSTGELFF TGTGCCTGGAGTGGACAGAGCACCGGGGAGCTGTTTTTT
TRBJ1-1 TRBV2 TRBD1 NA CASIPQGRGEAFF TGTGCCAGCATACCACAGGGGCGGGGTGAGGCTTTCTTT
TRBJ2-3 TRBV7-6 NA NA CASTGTPRSTDTQYF TGTGCCAGCACAGGGACACCCCGGAGCACAGATACGCAGTATTTT
TRBJ1-5 TRBV19 NA NA CASSKVGSNNQPQHF TGTGCCAGTAGTAAGGTCGGCAGTAACAATCAGCCCCAGCATTTT
TRBJ2-7 TRBV27 NA NA CASSLSLRNEQYF TGTGCCAGCAGTTTAAGCCTGAGGAACGAGCAGTACTTC
TRBJ2-7 TRBV4-1 NA NA CASSWQAGVLYEQYF TGCGCCAGCAGCTGGCAGGCAGGGGTACTTTACGAGCAGTACTTC
TRBJ2-1 TRBV27 NA NA CASSLSGPPYNEQFF TGTGCCAGCAGTTTATCGGGGCCCCCCTACAATGAGCAGTTCTTC
TRBJ2-7 TRBV9 TRBD1 NA CASSVAGGDYEQYF TGTGCCAGCAGCGTAGCAGGGGGAGACTACGAGCAGTACTTC
TRBJ2-7 TRBV25-1 TRBD2 once CASSPTGTSGYYEQYF TGTGCCAGCAGCCCCACCGGGACTAGCGGGTACTACGAGCAGTACTTC
TRBJ1-5 TRBV27 NA NA CASSLYAGSQPQHF TGTGCCAGCAGTTTATACGCAGGGTCTCAGCCCCAGCATTTT
TRBJ2-2 TRBV18 NA NA CASSPEQLSNTGELFF TGTGCCAGCTCACCAGAACAGCTCTCGAACACCGGGGAGCTGTTTTTT
TRBJ2-7 TRBV4-1 NA NA CASSQEKWEQYF TGCGCCAGCAGCCAAGAAAAATGGGAGCAGTACTTC
TRBJ2-2 TRBV9 TRBD1 once CASSEYRGPVGGELFF TGTGCCAGCAGCGAGTACAGGGGACCCGTGGGCGGGGAGCTGTTTTTT
TRBJ1-5 TRBV9 NA NA CASSPFDGSNQPQHF TGTGCCAGCAGCCCCTTCGACGGGAGCAATCAGCCCCAGCATTTT
TRBJ2-7 TRBV4-1 TRBD2 NA CASSQEVSGPDSSYEQYF TGCGCCAGCAGCCAAGAGGTTAGCGGGCCCGACAGCTCCTACGAGCAGTACTTC
TRBJ2-7 TRBV7-9 TRBD1 NA CASSRWDSTYEQYF TGTGCCAGCAGCCGATGGGACAGTACCTACGAGCAGTACTTC
TRBJ1-2 TRBV7-9 NA once CAGYTLGYTF TGTGCCGGGTACACGCTTGGCTACACCTTC
TRBJ1-1 TRBV10-1 NA NA CASSDGVNTEAFF TGCGCCAGCAGTGATGGGGTTAACACTGAAGCTTTCTTT
TRBJ2-2 TRBV30 NA NA CAWRGFANTGELFF TGTGCCTGGAGGGGCTTCGCGAACACCGGGGAGCTGTTTTTT
TRBJ2-1 TRBV10-3 NA NA CAISESLGTDEQFF TGTGCCATCAGTGAGTCTTTAGGTACGGATGAGCAGTTCTTC
TRBJ1-2 TRBV10-3 NA NA CAISEGSGYGYTF TGTGCCATCAGTGAAGGTTCGGGCTATGGCTACACCTTC